This TCR beta chain was identified in a study of blood T cell repertoires in COVID-19. This CDR3 comprises 13 residues. After removal of 1 base from V and 5 bases from J, the junction contained 3 bases not matched to a gene. Germline V gene sequence: CDR1 SQVTM, CDR2 ANQGSEA. The protocol was immunoSEQ multiplex PCR, while the TCRdb copy is restricted to in-frame clones and leaves out a portion. The sample holds about 250,000 clones, around 90% seen once. The chain couples TRBV29-1 to TRBJ2-7; TRBD1 aligns across 9 bases. This sequence was found in a woman in her forties who had been exposed to COVID-19. The sequenced sample consisted of PBMCs or T cells enriched from blood (not recorded which). This CDR3 reads CSVEVTGGNEQYF. DNA for the CDR3: TGCAGCGTTGAAGTGACAGGGGGGAACGAGCAGTACTTC.